These 20 T cell receptor beta chains were sequenced from one sample in a study of OX40 agonist ivuxolimab in advanced cancers. Data came from immunoSEQ multiplex PCR; TCRdb stores just in-frame clones and leaves some out. The sample gives thousands of clones, roughly 93% of which show up once; about an eighth is in the top ten. The source was CD4+ or CD8+ T cells sorted from blood, collected in a trial of the OX40 agonist ivuxolimab. The receptors derive from an adult with an advanced solid tumor such as melanoma, head and neck, liver or kidney cancer.

There are a few counts of this clone. This chain connects TRBV2 to TRBJ1-1, with TRBD1 identical over 8 bases. V gave up 7 bases and J gave up 3 bases; unmatched junction bases: 4. The germline gives CDR1 SNHLY, CDR2 FYNNEI. This CDR3 is built from 13 residues. CDR3 amino acids: CASTDREDTEAFF. CDR3 nucleotide sequence: TGTGCCAGCACGGACAGGGAGGACACTGAAGCTTTCTTT. Full variable domain (missing parts from reference TRBV2 and TRBJ1-1): EPEVTQTPSHQVTQMGQEVILRCVPISNHLYFYWYRQILGQKVEFLVSFYNNEISEKSEIFDDQFSVERPDGSNFTLKIRSTKLEDSAMYFCASTDREDTEAFFGQGTRLTVV.

This sequence joins TRBV7-9 and TRBJ2-1, with D possibly matching TRBD1 (5 bases). The CDR3 spans 15 residues. Germline V lookup: CDR1 SEHNR, CDR2 FQNEAQ (reference sequence). Trimming took 7 bases from V and 6 from J, leaving 19 bases between them. The CDR3 DNA is TGTGCCAGCAAGGAGACAGCAGACTGGAGCAATGAGCAGTTCTTC. Encoded protein: CASKETADWSNEQFF.

The rearrangement joins TRBV7-9 to TRBJ2-7; D is unclear. Germline CDR1 reads SEHNR; CDR2 reads FQNEAQ (reference sequence). The CDR3 loop spans 12 amino acids. The germline V and J ends were trimmed by 6 bases and 3 bases, with 9 bases remaining between them. DNA for the CDR3: TGTGCCAGCAGTGCCACGGTCTACGAGCAGTACTTC. Translation: CASSATVYEQYF. The whole variable domain, filled in from reference TRBV7-9 and TRBJ2-7, reads DTGVSQNPRHKITKRGQNVTFRCDPISEHNRLYWYRQTLGQGPEFLTYFQNEAQLEKSRLLSDRFSAERPKGSFSTLEIQRTEQGDSAMYLCASSATVYEQYFGPGTRLTVT.

V and J are TRBV5-1 and TRBJ2-3; 11 bases are shared with TRBD2. The CDR3 has 16 residues. CDR1 and CDR2 from the germline V gene are SGHRS and YFSETQ. The trim removed 3 bases at V and 4 bases at J, leaving 7 bases unmatched. This chain's CDR3 is CASSSWLAGGADTQYF. The CDR3 DNA follows: TGCGCCAGCAGCTCTTGGCTAGCGGGAGGAGCAGATACGCAGTATTTT. Together with reference TRBV5-1 and TRBJ2-3, the CDR3 gives the full variable domain: KAGVTQTPRYLIKTRGQQVTLSCSPISGHRSVSWYQQTPGQGLQFLFEYFSETQRNKGNFPGRFSGRQFSNSRSEMNVSTLELGDSALYLCASSSWLAGGADTQYFGPGTRLTVL.

CDR3 protein: CASSPFPGDYTEAFF. CDR3 bases: TGTGCCAGCTCACCGTTTCCAGGGGACTACACTGAAGCTTTCTTT. The V and J genes are TRBV18 and TRBJ1-1; a possible D gene is TRBD1 (6 bases). The CDR3 is made up of 15 amino acids. Between the trimmed V and J ends, which lost 3 bases and 3 bases, there was a span of 14 bases. The germline V gene has CDR1 KGHSH and CDR2 LQKENI. The variable domain in full, completed from reference TRBV18 and TRBJ1-1, reads NAGVMQNPRHLVRRRGQEARLRCSPMKGHSHVYWYRQLPEEGLKFMVYLQKENIIDESGMPKERFSAEFPKEGPSILRIQQVVRGDSAAYFCASSPFPGDYTEAFFGQGTRLTVV.

This clone was counted a single time. The chain combines TRBV18 with TRBJ2-5, with no clear D. The length of the CDR3 is 13 residues. CDR1 KGHSH and CDR2 LQKENI come from the germline V gene. V lost 3 bases, J lost 3 bases, and 8 bases lay in between. The chain's CDR3 is CASSPWREETQYF. DNA of the CDR3: TGTGCCAGCTCACCGTGGAGAGAAGAGACCCAGTACTTC.

This chain connects TRBV30 to TRBJ2-7; tentative D call: TRBD1 (5 bases). Germline lookup yields CDR1 GTSNPN and CDR2 SVGIG (reference sequence). The CDR3 sequence is 12 residues long. The DNA for the CDR3 is TGTGCGTCTGGGGCCGGATTCTACGAGCAGTACTTC. As protein: CASGAGFYEQYF.

The chain has TRBV18 and TRBJ2-4; 10 nucleotides align to TRBD1. V dropped 3 bases and J dropped 2; count of bases not matched to a gene: 10. The CDR3 is made up of 18 amino acids. CDR1 is KGHSH and CDR2 is LQKENI in the germline V gene. The chain's CDR3 is CASSPPPGTGDPKNIQYF. CDR3 sequence (DNA): TGTGCCAGCTCACCCCCCCCCGGGACAGGGGACCCCAAAAACATTCAGTACTTC.

The chain recombines TRBV5-1 with TRBJ2-7; TRBD2 matches at 8 bases. Per germline, CDR1 SGHRS and CDR2 YFSETQ. V gave up 0 bases and J gave up 6 bases; unmatched junction bases: 14. This CDR3 contains 17 residues. The CDR3 spells CASSLESLAGGFSEQYF. In DNA form, the CDR3 reads TGCGCCAGCAGCTTGGAGAGTCTGGCGGGAGGTTTCAGCGAGCAGTACTTC. Together with reference TRBV5-1 and TRBJ2-7, the CDR3 gives the full variable domain: KAGVTQTPRYLIKTRGQQVTLSCSPISGHRSVSWYQQTPGQGLQFLFEYFSETQRNKGNFPGRFSGRQFSNSRSEMNVSTLELGDSALYLCASSLESLAGGFSEQYFGPGTRLTVT.

The gene calls are TRBV28 and TRBJ2-2, with D hard to call. The CDR3 spans 15 residues. Germline CDR1 is MDHEN and CDR2 is SYDVKM. The V and J ends lost 2 bases and 4 bases respectively, with 11 bases between them. CDR3 nucleotides: TGTGCCAGCAGTTTAGGAAGACACGGCACCGGGGAGCTGTTTTTT. Its translation is CASSLGRHGTGELFF.

The chain links TRBV11-2 to TRBJ1-1, with no clear D. Trimming shortened V by 5 bases and J by 4 bases, and 17 bases separated the two germline ends. The CDR3 is 15 amino acids. Germline-derived CDR1 and CDR2 are SGHAT and FQNNGV. DNA of the CDR3: TGTGCCAGCAGCGCCCATCTTCTGGGTACCACTGAAGCTTTCTTT. The encoded protein is CASSAHLLGTTEAFF. The full variable domain, rest sourced from reference TRBV11-2 and TRBJ1-1, is EAGVAQSPRYKIIEKRQSVAFWCNPISGHATLYWYQQILGQGPKLLIQFQNNGVVDDSQLPKDRFSAERLKGVDSTLKIQPAKLEDSAVYLCASSAHLLGTTEAFFGQGTRLTVV.

This sequence joins TRBV18 and TRBJ2-1; D is perhaps TRBD1 or TRBD2 (5 bases each). The V gene lost 2 bases and the J gene lost 4 bases, with 6 bases spanning the gap. This CDR3 comprises 13 residues. CDR1 and CDR2 from the germline V gene are KGHSH and LQKENI. The CDR3, as DNA: TGTGCCAGCTCACCATGGGGGTACAATGAGCAGTTCTTC. Translation: CASSPWGYNEQFF.

The chain carries TRBV11-2 and TRBJ2-1, with D perhaps TRBD1 (6 bases). V was cut by 0 bases and J by 8 bases, with 14 bases left in between. Germline V gene data show CDR1 as SGHAT and CDR2 as FQNNGV. This CDR3 contains 15 residues. CDR3 residues: CASSLDLAGADEQFF. In nucleotides, the CDR3 is TGTGCCAGCAGCTTAGATCTAGCAGGGGCCGATGAGCAGTTCTTC.

J is TRBJ2-5 and V is TRBV19; D might be TRBD1 (6 bases). The CDR3 contains 14 residues. The germline gives CDR1 LNHDA, CDR2 SQIVND (reference sequence). Trimming took 1 base from V and 1 from J, leaving 7 bases between them. The CDR3 loop is CASSIGTVQETQYF. The CDR3 coding sequence is TGTGCCAGTAGTATAGGGACAGTCCAAGAGACCCAGTACTTC.

The chain uses TRBV4-2 and TRBJ2-3, with unresolved D. V was trimmed by 0 bases and J by 4 bases, leaving 14 bases between them. The CDR3 is 16 residues long. Germline CDR1 LGHNA, CDR2 YNFKEQ. CDR3 sequence (DNA): TGTGCCAGCAGCCAAGAAATTTTGGGGTTCGCAGATACGCAGTATTTT. Residues: CASSQEILGFADTQYF.

The genes are TRBV7-8 and TRBJ1-5; 8 bases are a match to TRBD1. Germline V CDR1 and CDR2: SGHVS, FQNEAQ. The length of the CDR3 is 16 residues. Trimming cost V 4 bases and J 2 bases; bases outside gene matches: 7. The CDR3 is CASSSQGARGNQPQHF. The CDR3 bases are TGTGCCAGCAGCTCCCAGGGGGCACGTGGCAATCAGCCCCAGCATTTT.

This clone has only a few counts. The V gene is TRBV10-3, the J gene TRBJ2-6, with D perhaps being TRBD1 or TRBD2 (5 bases each). In germline, CDR1 is ENHRY, CDR2 SYGVKD. The V end lost 7 bases, the J end lost 3 bases, and 7 bases lay between the germline ends. The CDR3 has 13 residues. The CDR3 reads CAIMGVGANVLTF. The CDR3 DNA sequence: TGTGCCATCATGGGGGTTGGGGCCAACGTCCTGACTTTC.

V is TRBV7-6 and J is TRBJ2-7, with D tentatively TRBD1 (6 bases). CDR3 length: 14 residues. Trimming removed 5 bases at V and 6 bases at J, with 17 bases between. Germline CDR1 reads SGHVS; CDR2 reads FNYEAQ. CDR3 sequence: CASSPNNRAGEQYF. The CDR3 nucleotides read TGTGCCAGCAGCCCCAACAACAGGGCGGGCGAGCAGTACTTC.

The chain links TRBV4-1 to TRBJ2-2; D gene ambiguous. CDR3 length: 15 residues. CDR1 and CDR2 from the germline V gene are MGHRA and YSYEKL. Trimming removed 0 bases from V and 6 bases from J, with 11 bases in between. CDR3 in DNA: TGCGCCAGCAGCCAAGAAGGGCCCGTACCCGGGGAGCTGTTTTTT. Protein: CASSQEGPVPGELFF.

The chain links TRBV5-6 to TRBJ2-5, with a possible D match to TRBD2 (6 bases). The V gene's germline CDR1 is SGHDT and CDR2 YYEEEE. The CDR3 spans 12 residues. V lost 4 bases to trimming and J lost 9 bases, with 13 bases between them. CDR3 nucleotides: TGTGCCAGCAGCGCTGGGTGGAGGGCCCAGTACTTC. Translated: CASSAGWRAQYF. Full variable domain (missing parts from reference TRBV5-6 and TRBJ2-5): DAGVTQSPTHLIKTRGQQVTLRCSPKSGHDTVSWYQQALGQGPQFIFQYYEEEERQRGNFPDRFSGHQFPNYSSELNVNALLLGDSALYLCASSAGWRAQYFGPGTRLLVL.